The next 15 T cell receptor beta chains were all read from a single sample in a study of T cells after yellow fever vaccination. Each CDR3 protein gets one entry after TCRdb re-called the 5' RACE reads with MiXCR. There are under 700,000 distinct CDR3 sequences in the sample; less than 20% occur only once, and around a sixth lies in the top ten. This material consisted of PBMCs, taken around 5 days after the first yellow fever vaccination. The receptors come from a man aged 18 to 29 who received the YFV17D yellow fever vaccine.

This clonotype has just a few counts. CDR3 residues: CAISTLKGSSYNEQFF. The CDR3 DNA is TGTGCCATCAGTACCCTAAAGGGTAGCTCCTACAATGAGCAGTTCTTC. J is TRBJ2-1 and V is TRBV10-3, with D uncertain. In germline, CDR1 is ENHRY, CDR2 SYGVKD. The CDR3 totals 16 residues. V dropped 5 bases and J dropped 0 bases, with 14 bases sitting between them.

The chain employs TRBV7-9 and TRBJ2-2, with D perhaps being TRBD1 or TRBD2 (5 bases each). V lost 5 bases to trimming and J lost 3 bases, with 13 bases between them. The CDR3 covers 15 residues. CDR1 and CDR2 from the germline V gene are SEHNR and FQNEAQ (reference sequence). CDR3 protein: CASSKKEGYTGELFF. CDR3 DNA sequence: TGTGCCAGCAGCAAAAAAGAGGGGTACACCGGGGAGCTGTTTTTT. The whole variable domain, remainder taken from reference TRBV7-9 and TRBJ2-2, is DTGVSQNPRHKITKRGQNVTFRCDPISEHNRLYWYRQTLGQGPEFLTYFQNEAQLEKSRLLSDRFSAERPKGSFSTLEIQRTEQGDSAMYLCASSKKEGYTGELFFGEGSRLTVL.

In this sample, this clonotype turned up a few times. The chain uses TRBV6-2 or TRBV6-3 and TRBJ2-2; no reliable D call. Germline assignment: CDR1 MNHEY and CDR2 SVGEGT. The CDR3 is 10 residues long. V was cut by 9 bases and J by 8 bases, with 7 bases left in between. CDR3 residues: CASGRGELFF. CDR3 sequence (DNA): TGTGCCAGTGGCAGGGGGGAGCTGTTTTTT.

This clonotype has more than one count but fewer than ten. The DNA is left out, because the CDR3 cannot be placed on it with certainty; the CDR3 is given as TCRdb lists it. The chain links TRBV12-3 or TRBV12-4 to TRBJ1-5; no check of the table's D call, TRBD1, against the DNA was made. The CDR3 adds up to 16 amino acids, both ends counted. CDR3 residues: CASSFGAGLGSQPQHF.

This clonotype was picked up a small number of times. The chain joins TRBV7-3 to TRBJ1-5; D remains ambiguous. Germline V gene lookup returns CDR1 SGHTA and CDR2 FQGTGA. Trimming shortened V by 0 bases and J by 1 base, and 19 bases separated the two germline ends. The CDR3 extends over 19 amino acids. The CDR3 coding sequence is TGTGCCAGCAGCTTAACAATCCGATTGAAACTATCGAGCAATCAGCCCCAGCATTTT. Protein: CASSLTIRLKLSSNQPQHF.

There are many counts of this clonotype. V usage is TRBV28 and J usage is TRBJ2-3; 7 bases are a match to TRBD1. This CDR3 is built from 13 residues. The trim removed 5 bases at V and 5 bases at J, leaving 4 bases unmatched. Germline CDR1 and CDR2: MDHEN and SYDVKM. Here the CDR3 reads CASSPRQGDTQYF. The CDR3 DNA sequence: TGTGCCAGCAGTCCCCGACAGGGAGATACGCAGTATTTT.

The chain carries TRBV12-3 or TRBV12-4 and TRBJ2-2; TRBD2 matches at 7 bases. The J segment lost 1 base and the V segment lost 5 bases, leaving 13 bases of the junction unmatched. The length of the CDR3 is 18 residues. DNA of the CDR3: TGTGCCAGCAGTCCTGCCCGAGGGGAGCGGGGGAACACCGGGGAGCTGTTTTTT. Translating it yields CASSPARGERGNTGELFF.

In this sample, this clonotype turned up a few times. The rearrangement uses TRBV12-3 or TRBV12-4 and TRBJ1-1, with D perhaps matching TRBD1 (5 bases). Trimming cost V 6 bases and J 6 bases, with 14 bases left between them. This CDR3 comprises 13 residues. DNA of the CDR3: TGTGCCAGCAGCCCAGGGTTTCCACCTGAAGCTTTCTTT. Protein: CASSPGFPPEAFF.

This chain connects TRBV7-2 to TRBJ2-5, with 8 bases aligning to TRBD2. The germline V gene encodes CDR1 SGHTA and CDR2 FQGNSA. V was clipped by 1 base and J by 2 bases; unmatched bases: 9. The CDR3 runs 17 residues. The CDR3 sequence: CASSLVFGGAGQETQYF. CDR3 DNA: TGTGCCAGCAGCTTAGTGTTCGGGGGGGCGGGGCAAGAGACCCAGTACTTC.

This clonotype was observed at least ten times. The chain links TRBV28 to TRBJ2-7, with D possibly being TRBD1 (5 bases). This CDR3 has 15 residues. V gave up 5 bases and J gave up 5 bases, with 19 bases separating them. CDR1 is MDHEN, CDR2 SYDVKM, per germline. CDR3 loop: CASSLGAAGIDEQYF. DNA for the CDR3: TGTGCCAGCAGTCTTGGGGCGGCAGGGATCGACGAGCAGTACTTC. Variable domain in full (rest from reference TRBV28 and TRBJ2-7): DVKVTQSSRYLVKRTGEKVFLECVQDMDHENMFWYRQDPGLGLRLIYFSYDVKMKEKGDIPEGYSVSREKKERFSLILESASTNQTSMYLCASSLGAAGIDEQYFGPGTRLTVT.

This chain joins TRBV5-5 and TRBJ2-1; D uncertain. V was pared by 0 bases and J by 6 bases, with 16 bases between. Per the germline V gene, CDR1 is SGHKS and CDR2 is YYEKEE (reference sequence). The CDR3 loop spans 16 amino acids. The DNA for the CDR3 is TGTGCCAGCAGCTTGGCTACCCAAACCATCATCAATGAGCAGTTCTTC. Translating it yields CASSLATQTIINEQFF.

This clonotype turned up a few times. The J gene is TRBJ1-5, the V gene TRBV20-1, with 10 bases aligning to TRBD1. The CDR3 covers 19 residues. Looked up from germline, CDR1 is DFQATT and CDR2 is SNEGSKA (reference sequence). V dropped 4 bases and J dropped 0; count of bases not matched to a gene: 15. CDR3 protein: CSATWGQGKGIYSNQPQHF. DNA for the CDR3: TGCAGTGCTACCTGGGGACAGGGGAAGGGGATTTATAGCAATCAGCCCCAGCATTTT.

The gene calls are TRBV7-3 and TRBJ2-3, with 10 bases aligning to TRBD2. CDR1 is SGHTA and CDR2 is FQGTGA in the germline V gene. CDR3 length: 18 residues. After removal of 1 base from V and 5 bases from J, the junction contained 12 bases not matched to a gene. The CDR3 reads CASSLRGISGGAKDTQYF. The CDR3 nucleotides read TGTGCCAGCAGCTTAAGGGGAATCAGCGGGGGGGCCAAAGATACGCAGTATTTT. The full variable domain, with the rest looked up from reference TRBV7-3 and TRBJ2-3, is GAGVSQTPSNKVTEKGKYVELRCDPISGHTALYWYRQSLGQGPEFLIYFQGTGAADDSGLPNDRFFAVRPEGSVSTLKIQRTERGDSAVYLCASSLRGISGGAKDTQYFGPGTRLTVL.

CDR3 nucleotides: TGCAGTGCTCCACGACTAGCGGGGGGCGTGAGCACAGATACGCAGTATTTT. Protein product: CSAPRLAGGVSTDTQYF. The chain recombines TRBV20-1 with TRBJ2-3; 13 bases align to TRBD2. The CDR3 is 17 residues long. The germline V gene encodes CDR1 DFQATT and CDR2 SNEGSKA (reference sequence). V was pared by 5 bases and J by 0 bases, with 8 bases of the junction left unmatched.

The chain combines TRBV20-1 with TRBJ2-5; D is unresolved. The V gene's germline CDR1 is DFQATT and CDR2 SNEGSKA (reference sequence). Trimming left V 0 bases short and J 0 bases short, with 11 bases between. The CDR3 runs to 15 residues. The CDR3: CSAREDKGYQETQYF. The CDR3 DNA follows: TGCAGTGCTAGAGAAGATAAAGGGTACCAAGAGACCCAGTACTTC.